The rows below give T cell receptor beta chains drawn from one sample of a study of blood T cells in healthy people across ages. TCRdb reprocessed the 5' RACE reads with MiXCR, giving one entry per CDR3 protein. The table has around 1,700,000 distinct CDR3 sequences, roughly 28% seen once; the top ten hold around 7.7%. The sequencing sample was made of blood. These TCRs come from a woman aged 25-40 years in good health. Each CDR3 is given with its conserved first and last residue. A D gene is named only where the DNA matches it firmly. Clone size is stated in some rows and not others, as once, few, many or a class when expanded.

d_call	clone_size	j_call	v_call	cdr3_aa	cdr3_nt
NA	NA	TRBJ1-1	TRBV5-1	CASSPGVIVNTEAFF	TGCGCCAGCAGCCCCGGGGTTATAGTGAACACTGAAGCTTTCTTT
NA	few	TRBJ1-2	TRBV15	CATSRDYGVLGYTF	TGTGCCACCAGCAGAGATTATGGGGTTTTAGGCTACACCTTC
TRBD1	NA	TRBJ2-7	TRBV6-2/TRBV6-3	CASSKPGQVYEQYF	TGTGCCAGCAGTAAACCGGGACAGGTCTACGAGCAGTACTTC
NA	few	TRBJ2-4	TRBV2	CASSEELGRYNIQYF	TGTGCCAGCAGTGAAGAACTCGGCAGATACAACATTCAGTACTTC
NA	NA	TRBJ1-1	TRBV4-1	CASSQVSGDIEAFF	TGCGCCAGCAGCCAAGTGTCCGGGGACATTGAAGCTTTCTTT
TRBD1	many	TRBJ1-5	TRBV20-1	CSARDLGAGGDNQPQHF	TGCAGTGCTAGAGATTTAGGGGCAGGGGGCGACAATCAGCCCCAGCATTTT
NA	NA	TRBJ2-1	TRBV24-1	CATSDWGYHEQFF	TGTGCCACCAGTGATTGGGGGTATCATGAGCAGTTCTTC
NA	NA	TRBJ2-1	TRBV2	CASKGTFSSYNEQFF	TGTGCCAGCAAAGGGACTTTTAGCTCCTACAATGAGCAGTTCTTC
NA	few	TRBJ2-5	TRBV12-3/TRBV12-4	CASSHRNRLGETQYF	TGTGCCAGCAGTCATAGAAATCGGTTGGGAGAGACCCAGTACTTC
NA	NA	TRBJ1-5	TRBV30	CAWSVISGGNQPQHF	TGTGCCTGGAGTGTAATTTCCGGGGGCAATCAGCCCCAGCATTTT
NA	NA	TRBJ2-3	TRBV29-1	CSVDLPGDTQYF	TGCAGCGTTGATCTTCCGGGAGATACGCAGTATTTT
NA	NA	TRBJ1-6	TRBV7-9	CASSLFLGPGTSPLHF	TGTGCCAGCAGCTTATTCCTTGGTCCGGGTACCTCACCCCTCCACTTT
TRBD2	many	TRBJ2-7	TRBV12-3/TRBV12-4	CASSPRLAGGSSYEQYF	TGTGCCAGCAGTCCCCGACTAGCGGGAGGGAGCTCCTACGAGCAGTACTTC